These 14 T cell receptor beta chains came from one sample sequenced in a study of cytomegalovirus exposure and HLA in healthy donors. Researchers ran the PCR with 60 Vbeta and 13 Jbeta primers. Using immunoSEQ multiplex PCR, the repertoire was profiled, and TCRdb retains in-frame clones only, with some absent. The sample has some 140,000 clones, 75% to 90% seen once. Sequenced material: PBMCs. The receptors were sampled from a woman aged 45 to 65 in good health and CMV-seropositive.

The chain links TRBV5-1 to TRBJ2-5; 10 bases agree with TRBD2. The V gene's germline CDR1 is SGHRS and CDR2 YFSETQ. The CDR3 loop spans 15 amino acids. With V trimmed by 2 bases and J by 4 bases, 5 bases remained unmatched. The DNA of the CDR3 is TGCGCCAGCAGCTTTCGTCTAGCGGGAGTAGAGACCCAGTACTTC. Encoded protein: CASSFRLAGVETQYF.

The chain carries TRBV29-1 and TRBJ2-7, with a possible D match to TRBD1 (7 bases). The CDR3 consists of 11 residues. The germline V gene has CDR1 SQVTM and CDR2 ANQGSEA. V lost 3 bases and J lost 10, with 13 bases in between. The CDR3 spells CSVEAQGGQYF. Here the CDR3 DNA reads TGCAGCGTTGAGGCCCAGGGGGGACAGTACTTC.

This chain connects TRBV2 to TRBJ2-1; 10 positions agree with TRBD2. The germline gives CDR1 SNHLY, CDR2 FYNNEI. V trimming: 9 bases; J trimming: 6 bases; junction bases outside the gene matches: 20. The CDR3 is 18 residues long. CDR3 bases: TGTGCCAGTTTCCCCGGACTAGCGGACCTATGGAGGGGCAATGAGCAGTTCTTC. Translation gives CASFPGLADLWRGNEQFF.

J is TRBJ1-5 and V is TRBV7-2; weak D call: TRBD1 (5 bases). The V gene lost 1 base and the J gene lost 5 bases, with 12 bases spanning the gap. This CDR3 has 15 residues. CDR1 is SGHTA and CDR2 is FQGNSA in the germline V gene. Here the CDR3 reads CASSLGRGAYQPQHF. The CDR3 DNA follows: TGTGCCAGCAGCTTAGGTAGGGGTGCGTATCAGCCCCAGCATTTT. The variable domain in full, with the rest retrieved from reference TRBV7-2 and TRBJ1-5, is GAGVSQSPSNKVTEKGKDVELRCDPISGHTALYWYRQSLGQGLEFLIYFQGNSAPDKSGLPSDRFSAERTGGSVSTLTIQRTQQEDSAVYLCASSLGRGAYQPQHFGDGTRLSIL.

This rearrangement joins TRBV10-1 to TRBJ2-3; 10 nucleotides align to TRBD2. The CDR3 consists of 14 residues. Trimming at V came to 6 bases and at J to 7 bases, leaving 7 bases not matched to a gene. Looked up from germline, CDR1 is WNHNN and CDR2 is SYGVQD (reference sequence). This chain's CDR3 is CASSPGTSVNTQYF. The CDR3 DNA reads as TGCGCCAGCAGCCCCGGGACTAGCGTGAATACGCAGTATTTT.

The chain has TRBV7-2 and TRBJ2-1; the D gene is possibly TRBD2 (6 bases). The CDR3 loop spans 14 amino acids. Germline V gene lookup returns CDR1 SGHTA and CDR2 FQGNSA. V dropped 1 base and J dropped 4 bases, with 8 bases sitting between them. The CDR3 coding sequence is TGTGCCAGCAGCTTAGGGACTACTTACAATGAGCAGTTCTTC. It codes for CASSLGTTYNEQFF.

The chain recombines TRBV27 with TRBJ1-6; no firm D call. CDR1 and CDR2 from the germline V gene are MNHEY and SMNVEV (reference sequence). CDR3 length: 15 amino acids. V gave up 0 bases and J gave up 9 bases, with 12 bases separating them. CDR3 sequence reads: CASSLSGTSSSPLHF. CDR3 DNA: TGTGCCAGCAGTTTATCGGGCACAAGCAGTTCACCCCTCCACTTT.

The J gene is TRBJ1-2, the V gene TRBV27; 8 bases match TRBD1. The junction had 16 bases not matched to a gene; V was cut back by 5 bases and J by 8 bases. The CDR3 is 16 residues long. Per germline, CDR1 MNHEY and CDR2 SMNVEV (reference sequence). As DNA, the CDR3 is TGTGCCAGCAGTATGCAACAGGGGGACTATTCCGGCGGCTACACCTTC. It specifies CASSMQQGDYSGGYTF.

The chain couples TRBV7-3 to TRBJ2-5; D gene ambiguous. Germline V gene lookup returns CDR1 SGHTA and CDR2 FQGTGA. V was cut by 2 bases and J by 4 bases, with 8 bases left in between. CDR3 length equals 13 residues. CDR3 amino acids: CASSLGRGETQYF. The CDR3 coding sequence is TGTGCCAGCAGCTTAGGAAGAGGAGAGACCCAGTACTTC.

This clone was seen a single time. The chain joins TRBV7-9 to TRBJ2-1, with 7 bases lining up with TRBD1. CDR1 is SEHNR and CDR2 is FQNEAQ in the germline V gene (reference sequence). With V trimmed by 5 bases and J by 6 bases, 4 bases remained unmatched. The CDR3 runs 13 residues. CDR3: CASSPGQINEQFF. In nucleotides, the CDR3 is TGTGCCAGCAGCCCGGGACAGATCAATGAGCAGTTCTTC.

The genes are TRBV19 and TRBJ2-5; 8 bases are a match to TRBD1. Trimming took 7 bases from V and 5 from J; bases not matched to a gene: 21. The CDR3 is made up of 18 amino acids. In germline, CDR1 is LNHDA, CDR2 SQIVND (reference sequence). DNA of the CDR3: TGTGCCAGTACTCGGGGGTTCGGGCGACAGGGGATATCGGAGACCCAGTACTTC. Translated: CASTRGFGRQGISETQYF.

The rearrangement uses TRBV11-3 and TRBJ2-2; a possible D gene is TRBD1 (6 bases). This CDR3 spans 16 amino acids. Germline V gene sequence: CDR1 SGHNT, CDR2 YENEEA. V gave up 1 base and J gave up 2 bases, with 11 bases separating them. CDR3 sequence (DNA): TGTGCCAGCAGCTTAGGAAACAGGGAAAACACCGGGGAGCTGTTTTTT. Translation gives CASSLGNRENTGELFF.

V is TRBV28 and J is TRBJ1-2; D is unclear. The CDR3 is made up of 12 amino acids. CDR1 MDHEN and CDR2 SYDVKM come from the germline V gene. V gave up 3 bases and J gave up 3 bases, with 5 bases separating them. The CDR3 loop is CASSFEYYGYTF. The CDR3 DNA is TGTGCCAGCAGTTTTGAGTACTATGGCTACACCTTC.

The chain carries TRBV28 and TRBJ1-5; 7 bases are a match to TRBD1. V trimming: 2 bases; J trimming: 5 bases; junction bases outside the gene matches: 15. The germline gives CDR1 MDHEN, CDR2 SYDVKM. The CDR3 extends over 18 amino acids. Here the CDR3 reads CASSLVLGTALDDQPQHF. Here the CDR3 DNA reads TGTGCCAGCAGTTTAGTCCTCGGGACAGCCTTGGACGATCAGCCCCAGCATTTT.